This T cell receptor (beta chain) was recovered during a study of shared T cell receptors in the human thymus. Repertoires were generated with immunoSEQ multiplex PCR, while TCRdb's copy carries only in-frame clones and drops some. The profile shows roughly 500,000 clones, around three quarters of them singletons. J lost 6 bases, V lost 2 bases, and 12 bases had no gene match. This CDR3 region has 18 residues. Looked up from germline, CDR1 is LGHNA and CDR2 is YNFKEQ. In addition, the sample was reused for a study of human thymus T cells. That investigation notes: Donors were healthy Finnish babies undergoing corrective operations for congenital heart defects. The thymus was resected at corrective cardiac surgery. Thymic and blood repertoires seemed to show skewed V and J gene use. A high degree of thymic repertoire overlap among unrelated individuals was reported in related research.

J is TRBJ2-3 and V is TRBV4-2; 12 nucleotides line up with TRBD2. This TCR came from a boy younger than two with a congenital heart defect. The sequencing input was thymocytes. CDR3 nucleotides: TGTGCCAGCAGCCAAACTAAGACTAGCGGGAGTTTCGGGGATACGCAGTATTTT. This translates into CASSQTKTSGSFGDTQYF.